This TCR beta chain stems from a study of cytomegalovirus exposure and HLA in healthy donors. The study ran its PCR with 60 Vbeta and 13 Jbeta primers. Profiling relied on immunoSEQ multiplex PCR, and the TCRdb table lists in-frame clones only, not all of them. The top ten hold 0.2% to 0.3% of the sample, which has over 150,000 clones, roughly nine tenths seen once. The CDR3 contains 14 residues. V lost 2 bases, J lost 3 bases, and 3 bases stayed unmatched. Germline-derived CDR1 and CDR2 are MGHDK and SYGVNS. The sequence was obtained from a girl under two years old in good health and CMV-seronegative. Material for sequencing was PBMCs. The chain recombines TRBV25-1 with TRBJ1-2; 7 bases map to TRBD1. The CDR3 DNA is TGTGCCAGCAGTGAAAGAGACAGGGACTATGGCTACACCTTC. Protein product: CASSERDRDYGYTF.